This TCR beta chain comes out of a study of T-cell reconstitution after alpha-beta-depleted transplantation in children. General study results and limits: At the one-year point after transplant, T-cell counts and TCRbeta diversity were found to come mostly from T cells that had been newly produced. The study reportedly traced alpha-beta T cells about two months after transplant to several hundred expanded graft clones. Diversity of TCRbeta at day 60 was high in some patients, arising from surviving recipient T cells and thymic progenitors.

Only a few counts were recorded for this clonotype. What it recognizes is unknown. Construction of the TCRbeta library involved unique molecular identifiers. TCRdb independently ran MiXCR on the PCR reads; one entry per CDR3 protein. The table has approximately 82,000 distinct CDR3 sequences, 15% to 20% seen once; the top ten hold approximately 55%. This TCR was sampled from a male patient between 2 and 15 years old who had a stem cell transplant for acute lymphoblastic leukemia, so the T cells may come from the graft donor. This material consisted of PBMCs, mostly from graft donor cells, taken 360 days after TCRalphabeta/CD19-depleted stem cell transplant.

Written as DNA, the CDR3 is TGTGCCAGCCTGGGGGACAGGGAATACAATGAGCAGTTCTTC. This codes for CASLGDREYNEQFF. V usage is TRBV13 and J usage is TRBJ2-1; 9 bases align to TRBD1. V shed 8 bases, J shed 4 bases, and the junction held 6 bases outside the gene matches. This CDR3 comprises 14 residues. Germline loops: CDR1 PRHDT, CDR2 FYEKMQ (reference sequence).